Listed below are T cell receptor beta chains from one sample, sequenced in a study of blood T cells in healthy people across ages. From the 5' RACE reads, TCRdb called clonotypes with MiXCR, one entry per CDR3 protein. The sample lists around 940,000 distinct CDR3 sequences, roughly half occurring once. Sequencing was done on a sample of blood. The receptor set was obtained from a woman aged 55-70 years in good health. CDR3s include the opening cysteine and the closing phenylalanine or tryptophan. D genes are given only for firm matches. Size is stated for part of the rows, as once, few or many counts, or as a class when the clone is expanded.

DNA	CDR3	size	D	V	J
TGTGCCAGCAGTCCCGGAGCGGGACTCGGGGGCTCCTACAATGAGCAGTTCTTC	CASSPGAGLGGSYNEQFF	once	TRBD2	TRBV12-3/TRBV12-4	TRBJ2-1
TGTGCCACCAGCAGAGTTTCCCTAGCGGGAGGCCCAGGGGGCCAGTACTTC	CATSRVSLAGGPGGQYF	once	TRBD2	TRBV15	TRBJ2-5
TGTGCCAGCAGTGAGGTTTCCTCGGATACGCAGTATTTT	CASSEVSSDTQYF	once	.	TRBV2	TRBJ2-3
TGTGCCAGCAGTTTAGGGATCAGTGGGACCCAGTACTTC	CASSLGISGTQYF	few	.	TRBV25-1	TRBJ2-5
TGTGCCAGCAGCCCGACGCTGGGACTAACATCCTACGAGCAGTACTTC	CASSPTLGLTSYEQYF	.	TRBD2	TRBV4-2	TRBJ2-7
TGTGCCAGCAGTTACGGGGCGAAATATGGCTACACCTTC	CASSYGAKYGYTF	few	.	TRBV6-5	TRBJ1-2
TGCAGTGCTAGAACTAGCGGGAGAAAAGAGACCCAGTACTTC	CSARTSGRKETQYF	few	TRBD2	TRBV20-1	TRBJ2-5
TGTGCCAGCAGCCCTACAGGGGGGCGAGGACACGACGAGCAGTACTTC	CASSPTGGRGHDEQYF	.	TRBD1	TRBV28	TRBJ2-7
TGCGCCAGCAGCCGCAGACTAGAGCAAGACGAGCAGTACTTC	CASSRRLEQDEQYF	few	.	TRBV4-1	TRBJ2-7
TGTGCCAGCAGCCGGGACAACGGCCAAGAGACCCAGTACTTC	CASSRDNGQETQYF	.	.	TRBV5-4	TRBJ2-5
TGCGCCAGCAGCTCAGGACAGGGGGCAGATGAGCAGTTCTTC	CASSSGQGADEQFF	few	TRBD1	TRBV5-1	TRBJ2-1
TGTGCCAGCAGTGAATATTGGGTTTGGGATGAGCAGTTCTTC	CASSEYWVWDEQFF	.	.	TRBV25-1	TRBJ2-1
TGCAGTGCCAGCAGGGACCGCAAAGCCCGAGAGACCCAGTACTTC	CSASRDRKARETQYF	.	.	TRBV20-1	TRBJ2-5
TGCAGTGCTTCCAGTGGTGGGATCAGCACAGATACGCAGTATTTT	CSASSGGISTDTQYF	.	.	TRBV20-1	TRBJ2-3
TGTGCCAGCAGCCCCGTCGCTCACAATGAGCAGTTCTTC	CASSPVAHNEQFF	.	.	TRBV7-8	TRBJ2-1
TGCAGTGCTTACGCGACTAGCGGGAGCGAGTACAATGAGCAGTTCTTC	CSAYATSGSEYNEQFF	.	TRBD2	TRBV20-1	TRBJ2-1
TGTGCCAGCAGCTTAGTCCATACCATCCTAAGCTCCTACGAGCAGTACTTC	CASSLVHTILSSYEQYF	.	.	TRBV7-2	TRBJ2-7
TGTGCCAGCAGTGACCTCAATGAGCAGTTCTTC	CASSDLNEQFF	.	.	TRBV12-3/TRBV12-4	TRBJ2-1
TGTGCCAGCAGTTTAGAACGGACAGGGGGCTCAGATACGCAGTATTTT	CASSLERTGGSDTQYF	.	TRBD1	TRBV12-3/TRBV12-4	TRBJ2-3
TGTGCCAGCAGTTACCGGGACAATCAAGATACGCAGTATTTT	CASSYRDNQDTQYF	.	.	TRBV6-5	TRBJ2-3
TGTGCCAGCAGCAACCCCGGGAGCGGCACAGATACGCAGTATTTT	CASSNPGSGTDTQYF	few	.	TRBV3-1	TRBJ2-3
TGTGCCATCAGTGGTCGAGGGGGAGAAGCCGGGGAGCTGTTTTTT	CAISGRGGEAGELFF	.	.	TRBV10-3	TRBJ2-2
TGCAGTGCTAGTGGAAGGGTGGGACCCCTTGACAATGAGCAGTTCTTC	CSASGRVGPLDNEQFF	.	.	TRBV20-1	TRBJ2-1
TGCAGTGCACACACCGGGGTGGAGACCCAGTACTTC	CSAHTGVETQYF	.	.	TRBV20-1	TRBJ2-5
TGCAGTGCTGGGGTGGGAAGCTCCTACAATGAGCAGTTCTTC	CSAGVGSSYNEQFF	.	.	TRBV20-1	TRBJ2-1
TGTGCCACCAGCACAGCCCTGGGGGGATGGGAGACCCAGTACTTC	CATSTALGGWETQYF	.	.	TRBV15	TRBJ2-5
TGTGCCCTCAACAACAGGGGGCTGGCAGATACGCAGTATTTT	CALNNRGLADTQYF	.	TRBD1	TRBV10-3	TRBJ2-3
TGTGCCAGCAGTTACCCCGGGACAGGGAGATCCTACGAGCAGTACTTC	CASSYPGTGRSYEQYF	.	TRBD1	TRBV6-2/TRBV6-3	TRBJ2-7
TGTGCCAGCAGCCAAGAAAGGGGGGTTCAGCCCCAGCATTTT	CASSQERGVQPQHF	.	.	TRBV4-2	TRBJ1-5
TGTGCCAGCAGCTTCCCCCTAGGGGTGACGAACACCGGGGAGCTGTTTTTT	CASSFPLGVTNTGELFF	.	.	TRBV9	TRBJ2-2
TGCAGTGCTAGAGGACAGGGTGTCACAGATACGCAGTATTTT	CSARGQGVTDTQYF	.	TRBD1	TRBV20-1	TRBJ2-3
TGCGCCAGCAGCCAAGGTGTAATAGGACAAGAGACCCAGTACTTC	CASSQGVIGQETQYF	.	.	TRBV4-1	TRBJ2-5
TGTGCCAGCATCAAACAGGATCGGCAAGAGACCCAGTACTTC	CASIKQDRQETQYF	few	.	TRBV7-8	TRBJ2-5
TGTGCCAGCAGCCCAGAGTGGCCCCAAGGAGGCTACACCTTC	CASSPEWPQGGYTF	few	.	TRBV13	TRBJ1-2
TGTGCCAGCAGCCCAGAGGGCCTTCGGGGTGAAAAACTGTTTTTT	CASSPEGLRGEKLFF	.	.	TRBV7-9	TRBJ1-4
TGTGCCAGCAGCAACCCCGGGACTAGCGGGGCGAACACCGGGGAGCTGTTTTTT	CASSNPGTSGANTGELFF	.	TRBD2	TRBV7-9	TRBJ2-2
TGCAGCGTTACAGGGCAGGGACCTAACTATGGCTACACCTTC	CSVTGQGPNYGYTF	.	.	TRBV29-1	TRBJ1-2
TGTGCCAGCAACATCAGGGAATTCCCTTACGAGCAGTACTTC	CASNIREFPYEQYF	.	.	TRBV13	TRBJ2-7
TGTGCCAGCAATTGGGGGAATAGCAATCAGCCCCAGCATTTT	CASNWGNSNQPQHF	.	.	TRBV28	TRBJ1-5
TGTGCCAGCAGCTTAGGGTGGGAGCCCCACTACGAGCAGTACTTC	CASSLGWEPHYEQYF	.	.	TRBV7-2	TRBJ2-7
TGTGCCAGCAGCGTCGGGGTGGGAGGAGAGACCCAGTACTTC	CASSVGVGGETQYF	few	.	TRBV9	TRBJ2-5
TGTGCCAGCAGCGGTAGCGGGGAGGAAAGAGAGACCCAGTACTTC	CASSGSGEERETQYF	few	TRBD2	TRBV28	TRBJ2-5
TGTGCCACGGCCATGGAGCTTACGCAGTATTTT	CATAMELTQYF	.	.	TRBV11-2	TRBJ2-3
TGCAGTGCTAGGGGACAGTACCCTACGGAGCAGTACTTC	CSARGQYPTEQYF	few	TRBD1	TRBV20-1	TRBJ2-7
TGCAGCGCCGAAGTAGGGTATCCTGAAGCTTTCTTT	CSAEVGYPEAFF	few	.	TRBV29-1	TRBJ1-1
TGTGCCACCAGTGATTTGGGGCGCGATGAGCAGTTCTTC	CATSDLGRDEQFF	many	.	TRBV24-1	TRBJ2-1
TGCGCCAGCAGCCAAGATAAAACCGGGACTAGCGGGAGTGCGACCTACGAGCAGTACTTC	CASSQDKTGTSGSATYEQYF	few	TRBD2	TRBV4-1	TRBJ2-7
TGTGCCAGCAGCCAATTCCGGGACGCCAATGAGCAGTTCTTC	CASSQFRDANEQFF	.	.	TRBV2	TRBJ2-1
TGTGCCAGCAGCTTGGGACATATGGCTGAAGCTTTCTTT	CASSLGHMAEAFF	.	.	TRBV6-5	TRBJ1-1
TGTGCCAGCAGCCCGAGGCCGGGGACCTATGGCTACACCTTC	CASSPRPGTYGYTF	many	.	TRBV5-4	TRBJ1-2
TGTGCCAGCAGCTCTTATTCCACGGGACAGATGGGGCAGCCCCAGCATTTT	CASSSYSTGQMGQPQHF	.	TRBD1	TRBV7-2	TRBJ1-5
TGCGCCAGCAGCTGTAGCGGGAGGGGTGTAGATACGCAGTATTTT	CASSCSGRGVDTQYF	.	TRBD2	TRBV5-1	TRBJ2-3
TGCGCCAGCAGCCAACTCCGTGGGACAGGAAACACTGAAGCTTTCTTT	CASSQLRGTGNTEAFF	.	TRBD1	TRBV4-1	TRBJ1-1